The sequence of this T cell receptor beta chain was determined in a study of radiotherapy plus CTLA-4 blockade in lung cancer. About the study: Disease control reached roughly 33%, with objective responses in under 20%.

For this clone: Its matching antigen is unknown.

Repertoires were generated with immunoSEQ multiplex PCR, while TCRdb's copy carries only in-frame clones and drops some. The table shows approximately 77,000 clones, with about 78% occurring only once. Per germline, CDR1 SGDLS and CDR2 YYNGEE. The V segment lost 3 bases and the J segment 9 bases; nucleotides outside the gene matches: 12. The CDR3 is made up of 16 amino acids. Whole-study results and caveats: With interferon-beta, early dynamics of blood T cell clones were reported to best predict response. An expansion of tumor-derived TCR clones occurred in blood after radiotherapy plus ipilimumab.

The sequencing here drew on peripheral blood, taken from a patient treated with radiotherapy plus ipilimumab. The origin of this receptor is a human donor with non-small cell lung cancer whose response to radiotherapy plus ipilimumab could not be evaluated. Some clones in this sample may be carry-over from other donors' samples. V usage is TRBV9 and J usage is TRBJ1-6, with 7 bases aligning to TRBD1. CDR3 coding DNA: TGTGCCAGCAGCGAGGGACAGCCGCCCGTTGGTTCACCCCTCCACTTT. It translates to CASSEGQPPVGSPLHF. Looking up the rest from reference TRBV9 and TRBJ1-6 gives the full variable domain: DSGVTQTPKHLITATGQRVTLRCSPRSGDLSVYWYQQSLDQGLQFLIQYYNGEERAKGNILERFSAQQFPDLHSELNLSSLELGDSALYFCASSEGQPPVGSPLHFGNGTRLTVT.